This TCR beta chain was sequenced for a study of OX40 agonist ivuxolimab in advanced cancers. The CDR3 loop spans 13 amino acids. V lost 4 bases and J lost 3, with 10 bases in between. Looked up from germline, CDR1 is KGHSH and CDR2 is LQKENI. Overall study results and limits: Expansion of clones was among the lowest in partial responders at 0.1-3.0 mg/kg.

Assay used: immunoSEQ multiplex PCR; TCRdb lists only in-frame clones, some missing. The repertoire holds more than 45,000 clones, with 80% to 90% as singletons. To note about this clone: Its matching antigen is unknown. At the DNA level, this CDR3 is encoded by other sequences in the same sample as well.

This chain uses TRBV18 with TRBJ2-7; possibly TRBD1 for D (6 bases). The TCR originated in an adult with an advanced solid tumor such as melanoma, head and neck, liver or kidney cancer. The material was CD4+ or CD8+ T cells sorted from blood, obtained in a trial of the OX40 agonist ivuxolimab. The CDR3 region has the DNA TGTGCCAGCTCACGGACAGAGGGCTACGAGCAGTACTTC. It is translated as CASSRTEGYEQYF. The full variable domain, completed using reference TRBV18 and TRBJ2-7, is NAGVMQNPRHLVRRRGQEARLRCSPMKGHSHVYWYRQLPEEGLKFMVYLQKENIIDESGMPKERFSAEFPKEGPSILRIQQVVRGDSAAYFCASSRTEGYEQYFGPGTRLTVT.